This TCR beta chain was observed in a study of blood T cell repertoires in COVID-19 (dated by TCRdb to the early 2020s). With respect to the entire study: Samples from collaborators originated in the United States, Italy and Spain and spanned both the acute and convalescent phases of COVID-19. The material from the prospective study consisted of cDNA or gDNA derived from T cells, B-cell-depleted T cells, or PBMCs. The dataset comprised deeply sampled blood TCRbeta repertoires from subjects exposed to, actively infected with, or recovered from COVID-19. The repertoires were made available in a free public database intended to serve as a resource for research on the immune response to SARS-CoV-2. The samples were drawn from the first 160 participants of the ongoing ImmuneRACE study and from roughly 1,300 subjects provided by 6 global collaborators. Nearly every sample came with metadata listing a de-identified subject ID, COVID-19 status, age in years and sex. Where available, HLA class I and class II types were obtained from metadata supplied by the sample provider rather than from assay-based typing. The paper's findings and limits, for the study overall: Clinical and demographic metadata were provided uncurated, with the amount varying by source and participant.

Enrolling through a virtual design, the prospective study's participants ranged in age from roughly 18 to 90 years and lived across more than 20 United States geographic areas. To assign participants to cohorts, the prospective study relied on clinical history that participants themselves reported in a screening survey and a study questionnaire. ImmuneRACE Cohort 3 recovered participants were defined by two consecutive negative NP/OP PCR tests, healthcare professional clearance, or symptom resolution. Each participant in the prospective study had whole blood, serum and a nasopharyngeal or oropharyngeal swab collected by mobile phlebotomists. Additional blood draws and questionnaires over an approximately 2-month period could optionally be provided by prospective study participants. Before DNA extraction, prospective study blood samples were shipped either frozen or at room temperature. The germline V gene supplies CDR1 MDHEN and CDR2 SYDVKM. Spanning cysteine to phenylalanine, the CDR3 consists of 16 amino acids. The retained sequence is limited to the CDR3, 48 bases, with the frame set at the first base. V is cut by 2 bases and J by 3 bases, and the space between the germline ends is 16 bases.

TCRbeta CDR3 regions were amplified from genomic DNA by means of the immunoSEQ Assay, a bias-controlled multiplex PCR. Per the source publication's procedure: Nucleated cell counts per sample were estimated from amplification of reference gene primers within the assay. Sequence reads were collapsed and filtered to measure the absolute abundance of every unique TCRbeta CDR3 rearrangement. For each sample, productive Simpson clonality was calculated as the square root of Simpson's diversity index over productive rearrangements. TCRdb took over this immuneACCESS table, retaining in-frame rearrangements with V and J assigned. Such tables are incomplete; in checked studies, under half of the missing clones stem from an unresolved V gene, and the remainder is unexplained. That table furnishes V, J and clone size, whereas the DNA furnished D and trimming. The sample includes about 310,000 clones, with over 85% observed a single time. The top ten clonotypes cover just under 9.5% of the sample.

On this clone itself: Its antigen remains undetermined. Base-call qualities are not available, and no considerably larger clone is one nucleotide away.

The TCR comes from a woman aged 25 to 45 who had recovered from COVID-19. Sequencing was done on a sample of PBMCs or T cells enriched from blood (not recorded which). The V and J genes are TRBV28 and TRBJ1-1; perhaps TRBD1 is the D gene, with 6 bases matching. Here is the DNA: TGTGCCAGCAGTTTAAGGGGGAGCAGTTGGCACACTGAAGCTTTCTTT. Its protein reads: CASSLRGSSWHTEAFF.